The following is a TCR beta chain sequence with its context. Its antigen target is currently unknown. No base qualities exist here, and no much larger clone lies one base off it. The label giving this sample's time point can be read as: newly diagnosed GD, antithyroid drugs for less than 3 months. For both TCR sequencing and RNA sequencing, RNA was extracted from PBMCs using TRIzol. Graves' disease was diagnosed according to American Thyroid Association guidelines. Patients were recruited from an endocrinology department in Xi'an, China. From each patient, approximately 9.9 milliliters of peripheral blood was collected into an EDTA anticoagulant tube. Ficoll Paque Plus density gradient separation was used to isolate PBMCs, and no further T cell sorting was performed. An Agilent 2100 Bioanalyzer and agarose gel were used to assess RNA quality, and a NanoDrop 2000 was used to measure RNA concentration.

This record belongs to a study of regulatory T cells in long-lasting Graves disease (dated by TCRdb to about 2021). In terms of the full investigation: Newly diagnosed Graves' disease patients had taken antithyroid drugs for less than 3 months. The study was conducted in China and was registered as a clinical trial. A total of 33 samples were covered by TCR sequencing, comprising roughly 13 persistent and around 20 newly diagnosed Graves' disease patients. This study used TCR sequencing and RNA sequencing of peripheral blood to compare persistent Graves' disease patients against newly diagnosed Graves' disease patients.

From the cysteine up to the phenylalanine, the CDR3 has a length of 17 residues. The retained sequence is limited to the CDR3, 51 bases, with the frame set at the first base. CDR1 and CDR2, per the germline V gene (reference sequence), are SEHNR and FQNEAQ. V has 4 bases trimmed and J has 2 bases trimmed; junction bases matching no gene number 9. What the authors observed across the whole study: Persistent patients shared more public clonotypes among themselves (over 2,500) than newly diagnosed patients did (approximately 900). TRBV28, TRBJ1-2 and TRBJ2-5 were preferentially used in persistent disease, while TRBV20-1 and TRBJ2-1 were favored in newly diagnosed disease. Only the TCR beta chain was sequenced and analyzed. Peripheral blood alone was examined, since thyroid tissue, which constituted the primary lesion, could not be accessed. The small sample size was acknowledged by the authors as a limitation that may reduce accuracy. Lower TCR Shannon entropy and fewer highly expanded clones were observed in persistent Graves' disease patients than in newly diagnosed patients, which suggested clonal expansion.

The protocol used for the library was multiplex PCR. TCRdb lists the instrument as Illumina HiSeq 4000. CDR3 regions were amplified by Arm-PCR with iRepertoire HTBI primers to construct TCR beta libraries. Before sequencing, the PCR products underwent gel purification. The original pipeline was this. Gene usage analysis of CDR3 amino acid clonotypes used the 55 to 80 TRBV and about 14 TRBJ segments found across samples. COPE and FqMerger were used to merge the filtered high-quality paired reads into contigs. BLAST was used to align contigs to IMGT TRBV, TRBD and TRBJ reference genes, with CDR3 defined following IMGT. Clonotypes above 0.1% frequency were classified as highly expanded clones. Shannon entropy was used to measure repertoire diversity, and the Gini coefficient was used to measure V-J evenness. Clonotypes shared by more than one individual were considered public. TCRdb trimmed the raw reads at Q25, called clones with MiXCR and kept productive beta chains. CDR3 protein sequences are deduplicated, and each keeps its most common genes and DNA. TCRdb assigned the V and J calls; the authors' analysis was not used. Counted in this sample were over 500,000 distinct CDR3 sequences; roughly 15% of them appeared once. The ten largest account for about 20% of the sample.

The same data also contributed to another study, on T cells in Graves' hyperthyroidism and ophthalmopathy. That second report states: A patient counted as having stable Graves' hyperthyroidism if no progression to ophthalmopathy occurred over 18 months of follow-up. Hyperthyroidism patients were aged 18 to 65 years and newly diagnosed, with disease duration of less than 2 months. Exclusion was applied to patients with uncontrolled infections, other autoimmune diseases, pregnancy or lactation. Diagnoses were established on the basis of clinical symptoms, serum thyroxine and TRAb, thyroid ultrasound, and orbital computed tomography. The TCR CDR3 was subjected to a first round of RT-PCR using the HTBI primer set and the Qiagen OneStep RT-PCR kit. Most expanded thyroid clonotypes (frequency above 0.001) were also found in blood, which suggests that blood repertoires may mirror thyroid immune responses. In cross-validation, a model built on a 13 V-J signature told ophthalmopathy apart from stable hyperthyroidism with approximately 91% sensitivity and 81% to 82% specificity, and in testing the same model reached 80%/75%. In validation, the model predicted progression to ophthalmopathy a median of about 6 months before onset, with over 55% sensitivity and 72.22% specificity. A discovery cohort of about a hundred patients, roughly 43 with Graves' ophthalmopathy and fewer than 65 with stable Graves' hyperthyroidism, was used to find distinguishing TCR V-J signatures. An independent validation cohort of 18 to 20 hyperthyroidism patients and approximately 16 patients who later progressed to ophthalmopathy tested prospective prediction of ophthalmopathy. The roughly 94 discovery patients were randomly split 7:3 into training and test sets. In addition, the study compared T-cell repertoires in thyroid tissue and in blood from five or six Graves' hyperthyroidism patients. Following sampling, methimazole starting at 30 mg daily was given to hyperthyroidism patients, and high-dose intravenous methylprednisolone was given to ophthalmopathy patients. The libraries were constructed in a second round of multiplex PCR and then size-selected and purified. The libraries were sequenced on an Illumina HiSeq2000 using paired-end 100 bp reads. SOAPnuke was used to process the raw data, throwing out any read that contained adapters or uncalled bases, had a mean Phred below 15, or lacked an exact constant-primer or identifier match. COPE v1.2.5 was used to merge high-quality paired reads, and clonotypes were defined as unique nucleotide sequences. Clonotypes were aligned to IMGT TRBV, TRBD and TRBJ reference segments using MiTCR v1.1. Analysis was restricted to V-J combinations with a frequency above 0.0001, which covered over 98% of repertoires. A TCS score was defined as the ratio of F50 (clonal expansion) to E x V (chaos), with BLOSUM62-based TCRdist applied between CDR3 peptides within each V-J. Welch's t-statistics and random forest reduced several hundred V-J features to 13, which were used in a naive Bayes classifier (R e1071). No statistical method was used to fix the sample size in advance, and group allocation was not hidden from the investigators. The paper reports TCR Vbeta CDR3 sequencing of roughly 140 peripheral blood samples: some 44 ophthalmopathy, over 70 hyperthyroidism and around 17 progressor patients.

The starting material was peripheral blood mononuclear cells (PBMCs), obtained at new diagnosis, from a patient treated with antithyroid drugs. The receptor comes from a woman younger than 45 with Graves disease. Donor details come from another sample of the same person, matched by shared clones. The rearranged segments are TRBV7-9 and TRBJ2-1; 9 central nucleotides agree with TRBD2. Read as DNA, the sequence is TGTGCCAGCAGCTCAACTGGACTAGCGCGAGCCTACAATGAGCAGTTCTTC. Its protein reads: CASSSTGLARAYNEQFF.